Listed here are 10 T cell receptor beta chains from one sample, sequenced in a study of blood T cells in healthy people across ages. Alongside a J-beta primer mix, a sample-barcoded 5' primer served in a second PCR lasting roughly 6 to 11 cycles. TCRdb re-analysed the 5' RACE reads in MiXCR, keeping a single row per CDR3 protein. The repertoire has hundreds of thousands of distinct CDR3 sequences, roughly three fifths of them found once; the top ten carry around 37%. The sample consisted of blood. The receptors here all came from a man in his sixties in good health.

For this clonotype: Germline and junction disagree at one end, which may indicate a read error. V gene TRBV29-1 combines with J gene TRBJ2-7; D unclear. CDR3 length: 15 amino acids. CDR1 is SQVTM and CDR2 is ANQGSEA in the germline V gene. CDR3 region: CSVEGGSVSSDEQYF. The CDR3 DNA reads as TGCAGCGTTGAAGGCGGCAGCGTAAGCTCCGACGAGCAGTACTTC.

This chain connects TRBV7-9 to TRBJ1-4; weak D call: TRBD1 (5 bases). CDR1 and CDR2 from the germline V gene are SEHNR and FQNEAQ (reference sequence). CDR3 length: 16 amino acids. The V gene lost 6 bases and the J gene lost 4 bases, with 18 bases spanning the gap. CDR3 sequence reads: CASSPLEGRINEKLFF. CDR3 coding DNA: TGTGCCAGCAGTCCCTTAGAGGGACGGATTAATGAAAAACTGTTTTTT. Looking up the rest from reference TRBV7-9 and TRBJ1-4 gives the full variable domain: DTGVSQNPRHKITKRGQNVTFRCDPISEHNRLYWYRQTLGQGPEFLTYFQNEAQLEKSRLLSDRFSAERPKGSFSTLEIQRTEQGDSAMYLCASSPLEGRINEKLFFGSGTQLSVL.

This clonotype was seen a handful of times. The chain combines TRBV5-1 with TRBJ2-7; D remains unclear. Germline CDR1 SGHRS, CDR2 YFSETQ. With 2 bases removed from V and 2 bases from J, the gap between germline ends came to 11 bases. This CDR3 region has 14 residues. CDR3: CASSLNSPPYEQYF. The CDR3 DNA reads as TGCGCCAGCAGCTTAAACTCCCCTCCCTACGAGCAGTACTTC.

The chain recombines TRBV5-1 with TRBJ1-6, with D possibly TRBD1 on 5 matching bases. V shed 4 bases and J shed 6 bases, with 8 bases lying between them. Germline lookup yields CDR1 SGHRS and CDR2 YFSETQ. The CDR3 has 13 residues. The CDR3 DNA sequence: TGCGCCAGCAGCGAGACAGCTAATTCACCCCTCCACTTT. Protein sequence: CASSETANSPLHF.

This chain links TRBV20-1 with TRBJ1-6; 7 bases fit TRBD1. V trimming: 5 bases; J trimming: 7 bases; junction bases outside the gene matches: 20. CDR3 size: 18 residues. Germline CDR1 and CDR2: DFQATT and SNEGSKA (reference sequence). CDR3 bases: TGCAGTGCTCCGGACAGGAGACAATCCGGGGGGGAAAATTCACCCCTCCACTTT. Translated: CSAPDRRQSGGENSPLHF.

This clonotype was counted a few times. The chain employs TRBV19 and TRBJ2-7; 8 nucleotides line up with TRBD1. V trimming: 4 bases; J trimming: 4 bases; junction bases outside the gene matches: 3. This CDR3 spans 13 amino acids. Germline assignment: CDR1 LNHDA and CDR2 SQIVND (reference sequence). CDR3 coding DNA: TGTGCCAGTAGTACGGACAGGGAATACGAGCAGTACTTC. It translates to CASSTDREYEQYF.

The chain carries TRBV4-1 and TRBJ2-3, with TRBD2 matching over 7 bases. V was pared by 1 base and J by 6 bases, with 4 bases of the junction left unmatched. Germline V gene lookup returns CDR1 MGHRA and CDR2 YSYEKL. The CDR3 runs to 14 residues. The DNA of the CDR3 is TGCGCCAGCAGCCAAGGGGGAGGGTATGATACGCAGTATTTT. It is translated as CASSQGGGYDTQYF.

The chain employs TRBV20-1 and TRBJ2-3; 9 bases are shared with TRBD2. With 3 bases clipped from V and 5 bases from J, the junction kept 9 bases outside the gene matches. CDR3 length equals 15 residues. Per germline, CDR1 DFQATT and CDR2 SNEGSKA (reference sequence). For the CDR3, the DNA is TGCAGTGCTAGTCTAGCGGGGAGGCCCGGAGATACGCAGTATTTT. Translation gives CSASLAGRPGDTQYF.

In this sample, this clonotype turned up a few times. The chain combines TRBV2 with TRBJ1-2; no reliable D call. The length of the CDR3 is 11 residues. Germline V gene data show CDR1 as SNHLY and CDR2 as FYNNEI. V lost 3 bases, J lost 5 bases, and 4 bases lay in between. The CDR3 nucleotides read TGTGCCAGCAGTGACGTATATGGCTACACCTTC. This gives the protein CASSDVYGYTF.

The chain uses TRBV6-1 and TRBJ1-1; tentative D call: TRBD1 (6 bases). CDR3 length: 14 residues. CDR1 is MNHNS, CDR2 SASEGT, per germline. The germline V and J ends were trimmed by 7 bases and 4 bases, with 16 bases remaining between them. The chain's CDR3 is CASTTNRDGTEAFF. The CDR3 region has the DNA TGTGCCAGCACCACGAACAGGGACGGCACTGAAGCTTTCTTT.